A single sample is the source of the 4 T cell receptor beta chains below, sequenced in a study of T cells in localized non-small cell lung cancer. Repertoires were generated with immunoSEQ multiplex PCR, while TCRdb's copy carries only in-frame clones and drops some. Among more than 45,000 clones listed, around 86% were seen once. The material was peripheral blood, obtained before any cancer treatment. The receptors come from a male donor aged 60 or older with stage III squamous cell lung carcinoma.

CDR3 DNA sequence: TGCGCCAGCAGCTTGCGGGGGGGCAGGAACGAGCAGTACTTC. Amino acids: CASSLRGGRNEQYF. The rearrangement joins TRBV5-1 to TRBJ2-7, with 8 bases aligning to TRBD2. Germline V gene lookup returns CDR1 SGHRS and CDR2 YFSETQ. With V trimmed by 1 base and J by 5 bases, 5 bases remained unmatched. CDR3 size: 14 residues.

The chain recombines TRBV29-1 with TRBJ2-5, with 9 bases identical to TRBD2. The CDR3 loop spans 15 amino acids. Germline loops: CDR1 SQVTM, CDR2 ANQGSEA. The CDR3 is CSFSRLAGAQETQYF. For the CDR3, the DNA is TGCAGTTTCTCGCGATTAGCGGGAGCACAAGAGACCCAGTACTTC.

The chain joins TRBV27 to TRBJ2-7; D remains ambiguous. This CDR3 comprises 15 residues. Germline loops: CDR1 MNHEY, CDR2 SMNVEV (reference sequence). Trimming removed 5 bases from V and 2 bases from J, with 16 bases in between. CDR3 coding DNA: TGTGCCAGCAGTAAAAGTCGCCCCTCGGCCTACGAGCAGTACTTC. It specifies CASSKSRPSAYEQYF.

This chain uses TRBV5-1 with TRBJ2-1; 10 bases agree with TRBD1. The germline V gene encodes CDR1 SGHRS and CDR2 YFSETQ. The junction had 6 bases not matched to a gene; V was cut back by 3 bases and J by 0 bases. This CDR3 has 17 residues. The CDR3 loop is CASSYRQGANSYNEQFF. The DNA for the CDR3 is TGCGCCAGCAGCTATCGACAGGGGGCGAACTCCTACAATGAGCAGTTCTTC.